The table lists the clone carrying this T cell receptor (beta chain) with many counts. Its antigen remains unknown. These data belong to a study of naive and memory T cell subsets. Study-wide results and limits: The RNA method is potentially sensitive to activation and differentiation changes.

Whole-blood samples were more than 2 ml of peripheral blood from healthy adult volunteers. TCR cDNA received a 3' ligated oligonucleotide that carried a UMI. Unsorted total RNA, roughly 1 to 1000 ng, was DNase treated before reverse transcription. Germline CDR1 is SQVTM and CDR2 is ANQGSEA. There are 13 residues in the CDR3. Trimming removed 2 bases at V and 6 bases at J, with 13 bases between. Blood and skin TCR RNA was reverse transcribed with alpha and beta constant primers. Amplification of ligated cDNA took four PCR rounds with SP2 and nested alpha and beta constant primers. A single record per CDR3 protein comes from TCRdb applying MiXCR to the 5' RACE reads. Among just over 25,000 distinct CDR3 sequences listed, under 30% were seen once.

The receptor's source is a female donor in good health. This rearrangement joins TRBV29-1 to TRBJ1-1, with a possible D match to TRBD1 (5 bases). In nucleotides, the CDR3 is TGCAGCGTTGAACACAGGCTGACAGCTGAAGCTTTCTTT. Translating it yields CSVEHRLTAEAFF.